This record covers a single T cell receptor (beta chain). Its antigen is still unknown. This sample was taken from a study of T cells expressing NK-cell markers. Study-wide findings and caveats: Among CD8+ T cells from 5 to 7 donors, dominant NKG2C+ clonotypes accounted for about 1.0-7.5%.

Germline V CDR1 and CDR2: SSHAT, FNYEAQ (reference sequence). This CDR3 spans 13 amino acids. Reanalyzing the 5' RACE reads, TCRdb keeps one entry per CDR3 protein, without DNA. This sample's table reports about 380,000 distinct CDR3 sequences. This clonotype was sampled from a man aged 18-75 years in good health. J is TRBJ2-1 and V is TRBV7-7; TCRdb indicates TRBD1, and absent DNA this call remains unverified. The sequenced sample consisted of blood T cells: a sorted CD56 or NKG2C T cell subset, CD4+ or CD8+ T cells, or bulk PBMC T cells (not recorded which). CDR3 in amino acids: CASSGGLQGTQFF.